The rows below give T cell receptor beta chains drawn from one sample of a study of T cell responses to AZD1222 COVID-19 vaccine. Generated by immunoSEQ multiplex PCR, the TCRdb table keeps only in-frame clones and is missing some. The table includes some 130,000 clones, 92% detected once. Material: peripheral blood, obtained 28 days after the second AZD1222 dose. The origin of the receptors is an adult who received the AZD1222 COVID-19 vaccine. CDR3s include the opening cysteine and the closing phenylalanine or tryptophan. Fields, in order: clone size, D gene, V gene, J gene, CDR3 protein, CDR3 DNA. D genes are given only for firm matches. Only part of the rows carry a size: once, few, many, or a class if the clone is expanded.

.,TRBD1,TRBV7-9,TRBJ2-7,CASTGQGARYEQYF,TGTGCCAGCACAGGACAGGGGGCTCGATACGAGCAGTACTTC
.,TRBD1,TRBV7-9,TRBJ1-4,CASSLGGTAGKLFF,TGTGCCAGCAGCTTAGGGGGGACAGCTGGAAAACTGTTTTTT
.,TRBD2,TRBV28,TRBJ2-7,CASSRGSGSYEQYF,TGTGCCAGCAGCCGGGGTAGCGGGAGTTACGAGCAGTACTTC
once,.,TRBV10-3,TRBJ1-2,CAITGTGGAYHTF,TGTGCCATCACCGGAACCGGGGGAGCCTACCACACCTTC
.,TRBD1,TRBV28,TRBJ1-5,CASIVGTGNQPQHF,TGTGCCAGCATAGTGGGGACAGGTAATCAGCCCCAGCATTTT
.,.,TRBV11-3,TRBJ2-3,CASSLTASTDTQYF,TGTGCCAGCAGCCTTACAGCGAGCACAGATACGCAGTATTTT
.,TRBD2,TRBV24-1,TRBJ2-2,CATSRSGGTGELFF,TGTGCCACCAGTAGGTCGGGAGGGACCGGGGAGCTGTTTTTT
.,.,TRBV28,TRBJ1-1,CASSARGTEAFF,TGTGCCAGCAGTGCGAGAGGGACTGAAGCTTTCTTT
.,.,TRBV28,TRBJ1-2,CASSFQQSYGYTF,TGTGCCAGCAGTTTCCAACAGAGCTATGGCTACACCTTC
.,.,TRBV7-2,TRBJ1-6,CASSLARSRNSPLHF,TGTGCCAGCAGCTTAGCGCGGTCGAGGAATTCACCCCTCCACTTT
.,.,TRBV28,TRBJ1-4,CASNGAATNEKLFF,TGTGCCAGCAACGGGGCGGCTACTAATGAAAAACTGTTTTTT
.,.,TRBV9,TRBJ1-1,CASSVAQGEAEAFF,TGTGCCAGCAGCGTAGCCCAGGGAGAGGCTGAAGCTTTCTTT
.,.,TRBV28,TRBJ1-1,CASSFHRVTEAFF,TGTGCCAGCAGTTTCCACAGGGTTACTGAAGCTTTCTTT
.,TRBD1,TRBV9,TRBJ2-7,CASSVAVGDSYEQYF,TGTGCCAGCAGCGTAGCGGTTGGGGACAGCTACGAGCAGTACTTC
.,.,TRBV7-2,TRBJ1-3,CASSLAPGSGNTIYF,TGTGCCAGCAGCTTAGCCCCAGGCTCTGGAAACACCATATATTTT
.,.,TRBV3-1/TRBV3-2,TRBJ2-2,CASSFSGAERSGELFF,TGTGCCAGCAGCTTTTCAGGGGCTGAGAGGTCTGGGGAGCTGTTTTTT
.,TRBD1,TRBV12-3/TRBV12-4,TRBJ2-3,CASSRDRPDTQYF,TGTGCCAGCAGTCGGGACAGGCCCGATACGCAGTATTTT
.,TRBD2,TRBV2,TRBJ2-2,CASSGGLAGGTGELFF,TGTGCCAGCAGTGGGGGACTAGCGGGAGGTACCGGGGAGCTGTTTTTT
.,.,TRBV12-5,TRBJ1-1,CASGLVRGLNTEAFF,TGTGCTAGTGGTTTGGTAAGGGGCTTAAACACTGAAGCTTTCTTT
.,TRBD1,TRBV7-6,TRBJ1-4,CASSPSPRGRREKLFF,TGTGCCAGCAGCCCCTCCCCCAGGGGGCGACGTGAAAAACTGTTTTTT
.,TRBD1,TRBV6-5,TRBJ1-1,CASSSGQGTPEAFF,TGTGCCAGCAGTTCCGGACAGGGGACGCCTGAAGCTTTCTTT
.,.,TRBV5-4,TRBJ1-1,CASSLRGVRTNTEAFF,TGTGCCAGCAGCTTGCGAGGGGTGAGGACGAACACTGAAGCTTTCTTT
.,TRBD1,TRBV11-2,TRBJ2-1,CASSSRGDRGRLNEQFF,TGTGCCAGCAGCTCCCGCGGGGACAGGGGGCGTTTGAATGAGCAGTTCTTC
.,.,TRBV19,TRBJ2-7,CASSISPREEQYF,TGTGCCAGTAGTATCTCCCCTCGGGAGGAGCAGTACTTC
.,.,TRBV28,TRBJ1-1,CASIGVGQAFF,TGTGCCAGCATTGGAGTGGGGCAAGCTTTCTTT
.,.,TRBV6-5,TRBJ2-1,CASSYAKTGDNEQFF,TGTGCCAGCAGTTACGCGAAGACAGGCGACAATGAGCAGTTCTTC
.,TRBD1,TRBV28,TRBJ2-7,CASSSQDRPPYEQYF,TGTGCCAGCAGTTCCCAGGACAGGCCCCCCTACGAGCAGTACTTC
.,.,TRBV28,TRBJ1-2,CASSLRGYGYTF,TGTGCCAGCAGTTTACGGGGGTATGGCTACACCTTC
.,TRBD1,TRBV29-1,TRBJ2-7,CSVRTGGSYEQYF,TGCAGCGTTCGGACAGGGGGATCCTACGAGCAGTACTTC
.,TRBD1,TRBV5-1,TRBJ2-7,CASSLAPGQGSYEQYF,TGCGCCAGCAGCTTGGCCCCGGGACAGGGTTCCTACGAGCAGTACTTC
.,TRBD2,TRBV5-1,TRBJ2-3,CASSLTSGTSTDTQYF,TGCGCCAGCAGCTTGACTAGCGGGACTAGCACAGATACGCAGTATTTT
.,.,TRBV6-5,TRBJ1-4,CASRPGQLSVKLFF,TGTGCCAGCAGACCAGGACAACTAAGCGTAAAACTGTTTTTT
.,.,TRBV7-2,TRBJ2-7,CASSLAWDTFYEQYF,TGTGCCAGCAGCTTAGCCTGGGACACCTTCTACGAGCAGTACTTC
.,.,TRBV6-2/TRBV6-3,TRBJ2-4,CASSYQGSQYF,TGTGCCAGCAGTTACCAGGGATCTCAGTACTTC
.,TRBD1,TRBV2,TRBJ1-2,CASSDWGTGSHGYTF,TGTGCCAGCAGTGATTGGGGGACAGGGTCCCATGGCTACACCTTC
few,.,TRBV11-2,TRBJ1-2,CASSTPRTYGYTF,TGTGCCAGCAGTACACCCAGGACCTATGGCTACACCTTC
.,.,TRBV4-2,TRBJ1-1,CASSLSVSRGDTEAFF,TGTGCCAGCAGCCTAAGCGTTTCGAGGGGTGACACTGAAGCTTTCTTT
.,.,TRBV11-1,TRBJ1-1,CASSLYSGVGTEAFF,TGTGCCAGCAGCTTATACTCAGGGGTGGGCACTGAAGCTTTCTTT
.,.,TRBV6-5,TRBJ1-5,CASSYSSNQPQHF,TGTGCCAGCAGTTACTCGTCCAATCAGCCCCAGCATTTT
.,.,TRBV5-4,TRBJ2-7,CASSSTGLGGTPAF,TGTGCCAGCAGCTCTACGGGACTAGGGGGCACGCCGGCCTTC
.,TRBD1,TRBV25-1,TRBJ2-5,CASSERGPQETQYF,TGTGCCAGCAGTGAGAGGGGGCCCCAAGAGACCCAGTACTTC
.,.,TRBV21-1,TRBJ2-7,CASSSRGAKSYEQYF,TGTGCCAGCAGCAGTAGAGGGGCGAAATCCTACGAGCAGTACTTC
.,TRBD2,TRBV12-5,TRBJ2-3,CASGSGSGRVYTQYF,TGTGCTAGTGGTTCGGGTAGCGGGAGAGTTTATACGCAGTATTTT
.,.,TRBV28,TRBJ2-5,CASSPLTGREETQYF,TGTGCCAGCAGCCCCCTAACGGGAAGGGAAGAGACCCAGTACTTC
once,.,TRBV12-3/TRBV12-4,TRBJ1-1,CASRARNTEAFF,TGTGCCAGCCGGGCGAGGAACACTGAAGCTTTCTTT